This passage covers 18 T cell receptor beta chains from one sample sequenced in a study of OX40 agonist ivuxolimab in advanced cancers. The assay was immunoSEQ multiplex PCR, and TCRdb's table has in-frame clones only and misses some. The repertoire holds tens of thousands of clones, with roughly 81% as singletons. The sample was CD4+ or CD8+ T cells sorted from blood, taken in a trial of the OX40 agonist ivuxolimab. These receptors all come from an adult with an advanced solid tumor such as melanoma, head and neck, liver or kidney cancer.

The genes are TRBV6-5 and TRBJ2-7, with unresolved D. The CDR3 contains 12 residues. CDR1 is MNHEY, CDR2 SVGAGI, per germline. The V gene lost 2 bases and the J gene lost 4 bases, with 6 bases spanning the gap. CDR3 amino acids: CASSYDGYEQYF. CDR3 coding DNA: TGTGCCAGCAGTTACGACGGGTACGAGCAGTACTTC.

This chain connects TRBV5-4 to TRBJ2-3; D is uncertain. This CDR3 spans 13 amino acids. Looked up from germline, CDR1 is SGHNT and CDR2 is YYREEE (reference sequence). Trimming removed 0 bases from V and 2 bases from J, with 4 bases in between. The CDR3 region is CASSLDFTDTQYF. CDR3 bases: TGTGCCAGCAGCTTGGACTTCACAGATACGCAGTATTTT.

The chain links TRBV6-6 to TRBJ2-5; D gene ambiguous. CDR1 is MNHNY, CDR2 SVGAGI, per germline (reference sequence). This CDR3 region has 12 residues. The ends were cut back, 0 bases at V and 5 bases at J, with 4 bases in the middle. CDR3 bases: TGTGCCAGCAGTTACTCGACGGAGACCCAGTACTTC. This encodes CASSYSTETQYF.

The chain employs TRBV19 and TRBJ2-1; 7 bases agree with TRBD2. With V trimmed by 5 bases and J by 9 bases, 13 bases remained unmatched. This CDR3 contains 15 residues. CDR1 is LNHDA, CDR2 SQIVND, per germline (reference sequence). The CDR3 DNA is TGTGCCAGTAGTGGGGAGGGCGGGAGAGGCCCTGAGCAGTTCTTC. As protein: CASSGEGGRGPEQFF.

The genes are TRBV5-1 and TRBJ1-4; no firm D call. There are 11 residues in the CDR3. Trimming stripped 0 bases from V and 8 bases from J, with 2 bases between. In germline, CDR1 is SGHRS, CDR2 YFSETQ. The chain's CDR3 is CASSLGEKLFF. The CDR3 coding sequence is TGCGCCAGCAGCTTGGGAGAAAAACTGTTTTTT.

The chain joins TRBV25-1 to TRBJ2-1; 8 bases are a match to TRBD1. Trimming at V came to 5 bases and at J to 0 bases, leaving 3 bases not matched to a gene. This CDR3 has 15 amino acids. CDR1 and CDR2 from the germline V gene are MGHDK and SYGVNS. The CDR3 bases are TGTGCCAGCAGTCATACAGGGGGCTCCTACAATGAGCAGTTCTTC. Translating it yields CASSHTGGSYNEQFF.

For this clone: The germline gene is not matched at one end of the junction; a read error may be the cause. The sample holds other DNA sequences that translate to the same CDR3. V and J are TRBV19 and TRBJ2-7; TRBD2 matches 8 bases. CDR3 length: 16 amino acids. CDR1 is LNHDA, CDR2 SQIVND, per germline (reference sequence). CDR3 bases: TGTGCCAGTAGTAACCCCCGGGGGGGGCATACCTACGAGCAGTACTTT. It encodes CASSNPRGGHTYEQYF.

Only one count was recorded for this clone. The chain is built from TRBV4-3 and TRBJ2-1; unclear D gene. This CDR3 spans 15 amino acids. CDR1 is LGHNA and CDR2 is YSLEER in the germline V gene. V was trimmed by 0 bases and J by 5 bases, leaving 11 bases between them. CDR3 loop: CASSQDSFPNNEQFF. The CDR3 region has the DNA TGCGCCAGCAGCCAAGATTCCTTTCCTAACAATGAGCAGTTCTTC.

The chain uses TRBV4-1 and TRBJ2-5; 9 nucleotides align to TRBD1. The DNA end is more similar to TRBJ2-7, so the J call may be wrong. CDR3 length equals 14 residues. Germline V gene sequence: CDR1 MGHRA, CDR2 YSYEKL. CDR3 DNA: TGCGCCAGCAGCCATCCGGGACAGGGTTACGAGCAGTACTTC. Its translation: CASSHPGQGYEQYF.

This sequence joins TRBV14 and TRBJ2-3; D unresolved. The CDR3 has 14 amino acids. V was trimmed by 2 bases and J by 4 bases, leaving 10 bases between them. Germline V gene lookup returns CDR1 SGHDN and CDR2 FVKESK. CDR3 amino acids: CASSQRVGPDTQYF. The CDR3 DNA follows: TGTGCCAGCAGCCAACGGGTCGGTCCAGATACGCAGTATTTT.

V is TRBV21-1 and J is TRBJ2-1; the table's D call, TRBD1, has no DNA check behind it. TRBV21-1 is a pseudogene. This CDR3 is built from 17 residues. The CDR3 here is CASSKPGDRDSLNEQFF. The CDR3, as DNA: TGTGCCAGCAGCAAACCCGGCGACCGGGACAGCCTCAATGAGCAGTTCTTC.

J is TRBJ2-7 and V is TRBV28; 10 bases align to TRBD1. This CDR3 region has 13 residues. With V trimmed by 6 bases and J by 6 bases, 5 bases remained unmatched. Germline CDR1 MDHEN, CDR2 SYDVKM. In nucleotides, the CDR3 is TGTGCCAGCAGGGGGACAGGGGTGGCCGAGCAGTACTTC. Protein product: CASRGTGVAEQYF. The full variable domain, with the rest looked up from reference TRBV28 and TRBJ2-7, is DVKVTQSSRYLVKRTGEKVFLECVQDMDHENMFWYRQDPGLGLRLIYFSYDVKMKEKGDIPEGYSVSREKKERFSLILESASTNQTSMYLCASRGTGVAEQYFGPGTRLTVT.

The CDR3 region has the DNA TGCGCCAGCACCCAGGGCAAGGGGCTCAACGAGCAGTACTTC. Its translation is CASTQGKGLNEQYF. The J gene is TRBJ2-7, the V gene TRBV10-2; perhaps TRBD1 as D (5 bases). CDR1 is WSHSY, CDR2 SAAADI, per germline. The CDR3 is made up of 14 amino acids. The V gene lost 7 bases and the J gene lost 5 bases, with 18 bases spanning the gap.

This chain links TRBV18 with TRBJ2-7, with D possibly TRBD1 on 5 matching bases. The V and J ends lost 0 bases and 3 bases respectively, with 15 bases between them. CDR3 length: 16 amino acids. Germline V CDR1 and CDR2: KGHSH, LQKENI. Here the CDR3 reads CASSPPLGVDRYEQYF. CDR3 nucleotide sequence: TGTGCCAGCTCACCACCGTTAGGGGTCGATCGCTACGAGCAGTACTTC.

V is TRBV6-5 and J is TRBJ1-6, with D maybe TRBD1 (5 bases). V lost 2 bases and J lost 10, with 15 bases in between. The CDR3 is made up of 15 amino acids. Germline loops: CDR1 MNHEY, CDR2 SVGAGI. The chain's CDR3 is CASSYARGQDSPLHF. The CDR3 coding sequence is TGTGCCAGCAGTTACGCCCGGGGCCAAGACTCACCCCTCCACTTT.

The chain is built from TRBV5-6 and TRBJ1-2; tentatively, D is TRBD1 (5 bases). This CDR3 has 18 residues. V was trimmed by 4 bases and J by 0 bases, leaving 22 bases between them. The V gene's germline CDR1 is SGHDT and CDR2 YYEEEE. This chain's CDR3 is CASSRPDYNGGSNYGYTF. CDR3 in DNA: TGTGCCAGCAGCCGACCCGATTACAACGGGGGTTCTAACTATGGCTACACCTTC. Full variable domain (remainder filled in from reference TRBV5-6 and TRBJ1-2): DAGVTQSPTHLIKTRGQQVTLRCSPKSGHDTVSWYQQALGQGPQFIFQYYEEEERQRGNFPDRFSGHQFPNYSSELNVNALLLGDSALYLCASSRPDYNGGSNYGYTFGSGTRLTVV.

This clone was detected only a few times. V usage is TRBV9 and J usage is TRBJ2-3; 9 bases are shared with TRBD2. J gave up 3 bases and V 2 bases, and 7 bases lay outside the gene matches. The germline V gene has CDR1 SGDLS and CDR2 YYNGEE. This CDR3 has 16 residues. The CDR3 protein is CASSVGGRGVTDTQYF. The CDR3, as DNA: TGTGCCAGCAGCGTTGGCGGGAGGGGGGTTACAGATACGCAGTATTTT.

The chain combines TRBV4-3 with TRBJ2-3, with D uncertain. The V end was cut by 4 bases, the J end by 1 base, with 9 bases between. Germline CDR1 is LGHNA and CDR2 is YSLEER. CDR3 length: 14 amino acids. The CDR3 bases are TGCGCCAGCAGCCGAAGGCGACGCACAGATACGCAGTATTTT. It encodes CASSRRRRTDTQYF.